This entry is about one TCR beta chain. The CDR3 runs 15 residues. CDR1 is SGDLS, CDR2 YYNGEE, per germline. Trimming shortened V by 4 bases and J by 5 bases, and 16 bases separated the two germline ends. This record comes from a study of blood T cell repertoires in COVID-19. Study information: Samples came from the United States, Italy and Spain, spanning acute and convalescent COVID-19. From T cells, B-cell-depleted T cells, or PBMCs came the material, which was cDNA or gDNA.

This table comes from immunoSEQ multiplex PCR, and its TCRdb copy is limited to in-frame clones, with some not included. This sample has over 30,000 clones, with roughly 82% found just once. The chain couples TRBV9 to TRBJ2-1; D is undetermined. This TCR was sampled from an elderly man with active or convalescent COVID-19. The sample consisted of peripheral blood. CDR3 residues: CASSPSFRLNNEQFF. The CDR3 DNA reads TGTGCCAGCAGCCCCAGTTTCCGACTTAACAATGAGCAGTTCTTC.